This paragraph covers one T cell receptor (beta chain) sequence. Original analysis: Cell counts per sample came from amplifying reference gene primers. TCRdb keeps only in-frame clones here, not all; method: immunoSEQ multiplex PCR. V and J calls and clone size are those listed in that table; D and trimming were worked out from the DNA. The data show under 250,000 clones, approximately 80% seen once. The data were obtained in a study of blood T cell repertoires in COVID-19. On the study more broadly: The United States, Italy and Spain supplied acute and convalescent COVID-19 samples. T cells, B-cell-depleted T cells, or PBMCs supplied cDNA or gDNA.

This TCR was sampled from a woman aged 70-85 years with acute or convalescent COVID-19. What was sequenced was peripheral blood.

The CDR3 region has the DNA TGCGCCAGCAGCTTGGAGGGACAGGGGGACACCGGGGAGCTGTTTTTT. It encodes CASSLEGQGDTGELFF. This chain connects TRBV5-1 to TRBJ2-2, with 11 nucleotides matching TRBD1. This CDR3 is 16 amino acids long. Per the germline V gene, CDR1 is SGHRS and CDR2 is YFSETQ. The V and J ends lost 0 bases and 3 bases, in that order; junction bases with no gene match: 1. The entire variable domain, with the rest obtained from reference TRBV5-1 and TRBJ2-2, is as follows: KAGVTQTPRYLIKTRGQQVTLSCSPISGHRSVSWYQQTPGQGLQFLFEYFSETQRNKGNFPGRFSGRQFSNSRSEMNVSTLELGDSALYLCASSLEGQGDTGELFFGEGSRLTVL.